The TCR beta chain under discussion was sequenced for a study of cytomegalovirus exposure and HLA in healthy donors. Background on the study: In a previous analysis, some 120 million unique TCR beta sequences were found from some 180 million T cells.

CDR1 and CDR2 (germline): MGHRA, YSYEKL. The CDR3 spans 16 residues. Trimming cost V 4 bases and J 7 bases, with 19 bases left between them. This clone appeared a few times. Its antigen is not known. Regarding the study as a whole: A later analysis showed that HLA-associated TCR beta chains had undergone more clonal expansion than equally common others. Association of a missense DCLRE1C variant with TCR beta V- and J-gene trimming was reported in a later analysis. It was reportedly the case that the classifier diagnosed cytomegalovirus status with high specificity and sensitivity.

The PCR had 60 Vbeta and 13 Jbeta primers. Profiled with immunoSEQ multiplex PCR; TCRdb holds only in-frame clones, not every one. The data contain 100,000 or so clones, 80% of them singletons. Material: PBMCs. This TCR came from a man aged 18 to 35 in good health and CMV-seronegative. This chain connects TRBV4-1 to TRBJ2-2; the D gene is possibly TRBD2 (7 bases). The chain's CDR3 is CASSPLWGGRIGELFF. The CDR3 DNA reads TGCGCCAGCAGCCCTCTTTGGGGGGGGCGGATCGGGGAGCTGTTTTTT.